This T cell receptor beta chain was obtained from a study of lymphopenia after photon versus proton radiotherapy (dated by TCRdb to about 2019). In the study overall: Photon and proton radiation therapy were compared by the study for their immunological effects in patients with gastrointestinal tumors who developed high-grade lymphopenia. A cohort of 20 patients with gastrointestinal tumors who received either photon or proton therapy and subsequently developed lymphopenia was included. The study aimed to characterize how the two radiation modalities differ in their impact on the immune system. Overall results and qualifications from the work: The survival association was assessed only in patients who died, and the authors presented better survival with proton therapy as a possibility rather than a demonstrated result. Once the lymphocyte count had reached its nadir, the repertoires of photon-treated patients showed oligoclonal expansion, particularly of CD8+ Temra cells, and this expansion drove the decline in diversity. Across the cohort, among patients who died, a greater drop in TCR diversity after the nadir was inversely correlated with overall survival time. Proton-treated patients stayed relatively stable during treatment, while photon-treated patients lost naive T cells and TCR diversity and gained effector/memory populations.

Worth noting for this clone: Its recognized antigen is unknown. No per-base quality is available; no much larger clone lies one base away.

The library relied on the immunoSEQ multiplex PCR assay. T cell repertoires were profiled with deep sequencing of rearranged TCR beta loci together with multiparametric flow cytometry. TCRdb holds this immuneACCESS table with in-frame rearrangements only. Some clones are missing; in checked studies, unresolved V genes explain under half, and the rest has no known cause. This sample is represented by 150,000 to 200,000 clones; around 85% of them were singletons. Around 5.1% of the sample rests with the top ten. The origin of this receptor is a man between 45 and 60 years old with gastric cancer. This specimen consisted of peripheral blood, obtained from a patient treated with photon-based radiotherapy.

The CDR3 sequence is CASSLIDEQFF. The nucleotides are TGTGCCAGCAGCCTCATAGATGAGCAGTTCTTC. The chain employs TRBV7-3 and TRBJ2-1; the D gene cannot be named for sure. Relative to germline, V is 5 bases shorter and J is 8 bases shorter, with 7 bases between their ends. For CDR1 and CDR2, the germline V gene lists SGHTA and FQGTGA. From the cysteine through the phenylalanine, the CDR3 covers 11 amino acids. Just CDR3 DNA is preserved here, 33 bases in frame from base 1.